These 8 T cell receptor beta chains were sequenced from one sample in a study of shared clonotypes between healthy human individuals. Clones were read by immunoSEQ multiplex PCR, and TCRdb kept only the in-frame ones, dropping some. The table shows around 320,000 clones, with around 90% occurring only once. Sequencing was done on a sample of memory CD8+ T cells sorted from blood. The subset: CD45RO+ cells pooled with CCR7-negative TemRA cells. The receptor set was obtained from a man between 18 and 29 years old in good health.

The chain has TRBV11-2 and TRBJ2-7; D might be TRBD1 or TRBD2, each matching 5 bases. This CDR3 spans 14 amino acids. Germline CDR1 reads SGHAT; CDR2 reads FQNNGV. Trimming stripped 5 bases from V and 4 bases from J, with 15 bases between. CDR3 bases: TGTGCCAGCAGCCTTTACTGGGACCTTTACGAGCAGTACTTC. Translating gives CASSLYWDLYEQYF.

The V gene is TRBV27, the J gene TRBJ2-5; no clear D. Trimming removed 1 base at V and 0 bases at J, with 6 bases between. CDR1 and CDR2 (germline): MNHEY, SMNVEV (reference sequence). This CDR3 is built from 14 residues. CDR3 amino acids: CASSLFPYQETQYF. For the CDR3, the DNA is TGTGCCAGCAGTTTATTCCCGTACCAAGAGACCCAGTACTTC.

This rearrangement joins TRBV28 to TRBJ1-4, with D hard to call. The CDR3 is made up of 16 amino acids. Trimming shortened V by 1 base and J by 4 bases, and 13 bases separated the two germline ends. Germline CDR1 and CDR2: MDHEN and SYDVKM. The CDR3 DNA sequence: TGTGCCAGCAGTTTATACCGTCTTTTCCTTAATGAAAAACTGTTTTTT. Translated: CASSLYRLFLNEKLFF. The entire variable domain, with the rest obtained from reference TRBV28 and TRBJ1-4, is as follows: DVKVTQSSRYLVKRTGEKVFLECVQDMDHENMFWYRQDPGLGLRLIYFSYDVKMKEKGDIPEGYSVSREKKERFSLILESASTNQTSMYLCASSLYRLFLNEKLFFGSGTQLSVL.

CDR3 DNA: TGCGCCAGCAGCGAGGGAGGGCTCAATGAGCAGTTCTTC. Residues: CASSEGGLNEQFF. This chain connects TRBV4-3 to TRBJ2-1; 7 bases map to TRBD2. The CDR3 spans 13 residues. Germline V gene data show CDR1 as LGHNA and CDR2 as YSLEER. V was clipped by 5 bases and J by 6 bases; unmatched bases: 4.

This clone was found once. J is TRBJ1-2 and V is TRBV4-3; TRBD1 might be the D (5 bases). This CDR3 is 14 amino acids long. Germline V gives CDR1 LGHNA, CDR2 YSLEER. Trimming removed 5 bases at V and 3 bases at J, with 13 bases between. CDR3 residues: CASSWGNSDYGYTF. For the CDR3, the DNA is TGCGCCAGCAGCTGGGGGAACTCTGACTATGGCTACACCTTC.

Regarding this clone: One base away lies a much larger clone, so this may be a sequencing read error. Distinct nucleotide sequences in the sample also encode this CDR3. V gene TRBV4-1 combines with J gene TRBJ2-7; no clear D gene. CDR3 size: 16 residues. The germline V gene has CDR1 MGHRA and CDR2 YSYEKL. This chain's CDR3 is CASSQDGRSVVDEQYF. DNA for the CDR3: TGCGCCAGCAGTCAAGATGGCAGGTCCGTTGTTGACGAGCAGTACTTC.

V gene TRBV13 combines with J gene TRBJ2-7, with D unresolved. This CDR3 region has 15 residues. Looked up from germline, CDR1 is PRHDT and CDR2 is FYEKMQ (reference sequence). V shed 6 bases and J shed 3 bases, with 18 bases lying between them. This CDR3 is CASSFIEDPNYEQYF. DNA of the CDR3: TGTGCCAGCAGTTTCATTGAGGACCCGAACTACGAGCAGTACTTC.

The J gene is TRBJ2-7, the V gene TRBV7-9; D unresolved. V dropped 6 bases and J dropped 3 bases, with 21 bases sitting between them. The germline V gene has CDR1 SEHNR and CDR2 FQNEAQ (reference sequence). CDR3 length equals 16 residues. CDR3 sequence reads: CASRPLGPWWVYEQYF. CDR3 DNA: TGTGCCAGCAGACCGCTGGGTCCCTGGTGGGTCTACGAGCAGTACTTC.